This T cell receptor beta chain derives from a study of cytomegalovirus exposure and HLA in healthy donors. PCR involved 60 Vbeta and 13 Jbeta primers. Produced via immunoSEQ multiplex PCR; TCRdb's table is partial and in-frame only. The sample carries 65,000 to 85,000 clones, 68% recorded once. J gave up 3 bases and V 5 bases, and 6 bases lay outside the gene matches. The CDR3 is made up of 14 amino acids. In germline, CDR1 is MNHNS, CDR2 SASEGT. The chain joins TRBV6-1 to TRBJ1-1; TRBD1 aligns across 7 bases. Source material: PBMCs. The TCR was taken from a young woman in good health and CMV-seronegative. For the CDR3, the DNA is TGTGCCAGCAGTTCTGACAGGGCGGACACTGAAGCTTTCTTT. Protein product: CASSSDRADTEAFF.